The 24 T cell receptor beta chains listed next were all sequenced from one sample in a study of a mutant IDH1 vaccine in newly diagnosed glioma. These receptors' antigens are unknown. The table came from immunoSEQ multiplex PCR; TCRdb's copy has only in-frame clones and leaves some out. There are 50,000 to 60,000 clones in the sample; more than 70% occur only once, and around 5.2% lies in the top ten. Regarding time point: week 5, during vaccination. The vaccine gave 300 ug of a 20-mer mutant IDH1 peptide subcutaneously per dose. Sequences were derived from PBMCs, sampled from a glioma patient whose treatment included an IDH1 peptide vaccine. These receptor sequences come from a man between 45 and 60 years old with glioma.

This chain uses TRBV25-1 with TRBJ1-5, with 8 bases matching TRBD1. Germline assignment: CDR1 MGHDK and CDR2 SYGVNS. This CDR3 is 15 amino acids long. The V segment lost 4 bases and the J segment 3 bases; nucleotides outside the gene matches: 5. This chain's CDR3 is CASSGGQAFNQPQHF. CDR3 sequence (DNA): TGTGCCAGCAGTGGGGGACAGGCCTTCAATCAGCCCCAGCATTTT.

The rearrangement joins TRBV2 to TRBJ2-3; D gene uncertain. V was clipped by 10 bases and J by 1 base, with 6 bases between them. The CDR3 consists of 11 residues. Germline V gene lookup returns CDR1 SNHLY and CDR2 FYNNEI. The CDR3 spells CANPRTDTQYF. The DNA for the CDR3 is TGTGCCAACCCTCGCACAGATACGCAGTATTTT. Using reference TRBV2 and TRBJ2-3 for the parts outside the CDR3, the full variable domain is EPEVTQTPSHQVTQMGQEVILRCVPISNHLYFYWYRQILGQKVEFLVSFYNNEISEKSEIFDDQFSVERPDGSNFTLKIRSTKLEDSAMYFCANPRTDTQYFGPGTRLTVL.

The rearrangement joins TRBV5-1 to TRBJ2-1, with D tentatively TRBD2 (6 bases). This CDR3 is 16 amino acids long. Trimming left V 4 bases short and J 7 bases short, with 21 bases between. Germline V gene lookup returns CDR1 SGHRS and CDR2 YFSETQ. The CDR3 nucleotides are TGCGCCAGCAGCGAGGCGTCCAGGGAGGTCAGAAATGAGCAGTTCTTC. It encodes CASSEASREVRNEQFF.

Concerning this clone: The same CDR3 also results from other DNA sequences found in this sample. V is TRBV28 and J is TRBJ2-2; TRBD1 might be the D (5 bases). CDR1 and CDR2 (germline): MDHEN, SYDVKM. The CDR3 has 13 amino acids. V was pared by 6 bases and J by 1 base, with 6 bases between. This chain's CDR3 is CASRTGNTGELFF. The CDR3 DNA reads TGTGCCAGCAGAACAGGGAACACCGGGGAGCTGTTTTTT.

The CDR3 sequence: CASSPDSQDYGYTF. The DNA of the CDR3 is TGTGCCAGCAGCCCGGACAGTCAGGACTATGGCTACACCTTC. The V call is TRBV7-8, the J call TRBJ1-2, with D perhaps TRBD1 (6 bases). Between the trimmed V and J ends, which lost 5 bases and 3 bases, there was a span of 13 bases. The CDR3 has 14 residues. The germline gives CDR1 SGHVS, CDR2 FQNEAQ.

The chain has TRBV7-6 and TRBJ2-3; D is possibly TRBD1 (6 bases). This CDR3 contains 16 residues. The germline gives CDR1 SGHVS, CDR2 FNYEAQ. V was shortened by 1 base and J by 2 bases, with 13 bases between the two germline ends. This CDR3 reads CASSLVGALATDTQYF. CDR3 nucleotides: TGTGCCAGCAGCTTAGTGGGGGCTTTAGCCACAGATACGCAGTATTTT.

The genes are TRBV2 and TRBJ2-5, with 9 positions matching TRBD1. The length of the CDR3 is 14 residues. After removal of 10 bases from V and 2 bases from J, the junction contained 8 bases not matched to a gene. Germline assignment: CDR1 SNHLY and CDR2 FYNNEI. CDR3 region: CAMGGTGLQETQYF. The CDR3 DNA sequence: TGTGCCATGGGAGGGACAGGGTTACAAGAGACCCAGTACTTC.

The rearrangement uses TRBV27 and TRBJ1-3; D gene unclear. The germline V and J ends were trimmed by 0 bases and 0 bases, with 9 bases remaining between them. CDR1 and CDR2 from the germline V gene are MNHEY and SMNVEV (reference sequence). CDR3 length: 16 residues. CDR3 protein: CASSLSWGSSGNTIYF. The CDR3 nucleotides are TGTGCCAGCAGTTTATCGTGGGGATCCTCTGGAAACACCATATATTTT.

CDR3 sequence reads: CATGGVRETQYF. Written as DNA, the CDR3 is TGTGCCACCGGCGGGGTCCGAGAGACCCAGTACTTC. V is TRBV2 and J is TRBJ2-5, with a possible D match to TRBD2 (6 bases). The CDR3 is 12 amino acids. The V gene lost 10 bases and the J gene lost 4 bases, with 13 bases spanning the gap. Germline CDR1 and CDR2: SNHLY and FYNNEI.

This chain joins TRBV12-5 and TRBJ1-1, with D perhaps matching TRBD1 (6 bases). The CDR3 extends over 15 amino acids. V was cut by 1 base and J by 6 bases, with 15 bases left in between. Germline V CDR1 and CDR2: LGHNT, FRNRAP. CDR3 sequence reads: CASGLDRANFAEAFF. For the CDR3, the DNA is TGTGCTAGTGGTTTGGACAGGGCGAATTTCGCTGAAGCTTTCTTT.

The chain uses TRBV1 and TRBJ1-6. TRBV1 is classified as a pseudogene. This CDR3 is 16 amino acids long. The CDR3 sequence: CTSSQDHWGADSPLHF. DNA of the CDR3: TGCACCAGCAGCCAAGATCACTGGGGGGCGGATTCACCCCTCCACTTT.

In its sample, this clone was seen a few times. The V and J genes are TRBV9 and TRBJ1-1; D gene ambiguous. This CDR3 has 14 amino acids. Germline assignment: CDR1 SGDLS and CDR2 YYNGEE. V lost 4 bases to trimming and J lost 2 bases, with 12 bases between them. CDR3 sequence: CASSPRTGNTEAFF. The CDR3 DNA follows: TGTGCCAGCAGCCCCCGGACGGGCAACACTGAAGCTTTCTTT.

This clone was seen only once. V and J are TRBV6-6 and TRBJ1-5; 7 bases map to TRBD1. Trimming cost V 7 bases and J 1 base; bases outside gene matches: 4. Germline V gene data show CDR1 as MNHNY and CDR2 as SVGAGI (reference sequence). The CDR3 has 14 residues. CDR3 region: CASTQTGSNQPQHF. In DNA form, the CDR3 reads TGTGCCAGCACTCAGACAGGGAGCAATCAGCCCCAGCATTTT.

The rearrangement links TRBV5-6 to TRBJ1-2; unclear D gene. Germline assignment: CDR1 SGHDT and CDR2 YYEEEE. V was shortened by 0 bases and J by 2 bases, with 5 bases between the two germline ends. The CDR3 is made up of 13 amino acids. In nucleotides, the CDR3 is TGTGCCAGCAGCTTGGGACAAAACTATGGCTACACCTTC. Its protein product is CASSLGQNYGYTF.

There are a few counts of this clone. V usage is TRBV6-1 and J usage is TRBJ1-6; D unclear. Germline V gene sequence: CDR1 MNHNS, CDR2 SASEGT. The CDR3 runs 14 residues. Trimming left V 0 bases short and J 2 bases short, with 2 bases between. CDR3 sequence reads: CASSEAAYNSPLHF. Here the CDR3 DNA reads TGTGCCAGCAGTGAAGCCGCCTATAATTCACCCCTCCACTTT.

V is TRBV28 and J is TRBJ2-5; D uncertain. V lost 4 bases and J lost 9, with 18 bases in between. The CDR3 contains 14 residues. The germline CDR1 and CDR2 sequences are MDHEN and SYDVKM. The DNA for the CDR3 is TGTGCCAGCAGTTCAAACATATACAAGAGGCCCCAGTACTTC. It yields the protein CASSSNIYKRPQYF.

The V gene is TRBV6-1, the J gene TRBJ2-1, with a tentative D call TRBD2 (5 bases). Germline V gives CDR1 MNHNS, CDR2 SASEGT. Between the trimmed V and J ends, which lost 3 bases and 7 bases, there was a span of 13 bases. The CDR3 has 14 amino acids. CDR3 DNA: TGTGCCAGCAGTGAGAGTACGGGAAGAAATGAGCAGTTCTTC. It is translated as CASSESTGRNEQFF.

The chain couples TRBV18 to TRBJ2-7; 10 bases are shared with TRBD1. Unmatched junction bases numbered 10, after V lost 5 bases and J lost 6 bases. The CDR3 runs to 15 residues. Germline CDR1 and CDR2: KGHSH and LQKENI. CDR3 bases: TGTGCCAGCTCAGCGAATGACAGGGGGCTTGGCGAGCAGTACTTC. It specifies CASSANDRGLGEQYF.

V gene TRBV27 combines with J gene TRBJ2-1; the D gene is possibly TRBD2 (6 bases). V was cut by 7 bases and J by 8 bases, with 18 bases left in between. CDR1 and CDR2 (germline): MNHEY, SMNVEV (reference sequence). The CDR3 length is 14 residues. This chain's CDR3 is CASTWAGLDHEQFF. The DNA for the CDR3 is TGTGCCAGCACTTGGGCGGGGCTCGATCATGAGCAGTTCTTC.

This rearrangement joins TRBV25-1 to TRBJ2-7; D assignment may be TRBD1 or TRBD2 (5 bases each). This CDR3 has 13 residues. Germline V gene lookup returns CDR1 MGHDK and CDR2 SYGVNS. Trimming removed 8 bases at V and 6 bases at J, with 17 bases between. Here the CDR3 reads CASAQVAGGEQYF. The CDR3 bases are TGTGCCAGCGCCCAGGTGGCTGGGGGCGAGCAGTACTTC.

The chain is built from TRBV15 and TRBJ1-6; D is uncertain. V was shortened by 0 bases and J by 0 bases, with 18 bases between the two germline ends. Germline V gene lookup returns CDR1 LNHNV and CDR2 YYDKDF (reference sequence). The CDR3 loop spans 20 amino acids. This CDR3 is CATSRDQAKVKSSYNSPLHF. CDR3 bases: TGTGCCACCAGCAGAGATCAGGCTAAGGTGAAAAGCTCCTATAATTCACCCCTCCACTTT.

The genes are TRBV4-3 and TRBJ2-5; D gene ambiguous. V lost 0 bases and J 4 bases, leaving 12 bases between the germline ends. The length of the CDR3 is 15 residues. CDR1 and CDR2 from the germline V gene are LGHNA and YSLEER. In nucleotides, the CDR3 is TGCGCCAGCAGCCAAGAGCCTCTAGGCGGAGAGACCCAGTACTTC. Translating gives CASSQEPLGGETQYF.

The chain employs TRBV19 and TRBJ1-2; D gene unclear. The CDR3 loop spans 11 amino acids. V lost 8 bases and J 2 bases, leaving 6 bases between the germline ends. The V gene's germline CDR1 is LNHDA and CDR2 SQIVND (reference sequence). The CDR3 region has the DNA TGTGCCAGTCGGCAGAACTATGGCTACACCTTC. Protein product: CASRQNYGYTF. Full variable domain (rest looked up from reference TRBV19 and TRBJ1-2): DGGITQSPKYLFRKEGQNVTLSCEQNLNHDAMYWYRQDPGQGLRLIYYSQIVNDFQKGDIAEGYSVSREKKESFPLTVTSAQKNPTAFYLCASRQNYGYTFGSGTRLTVV.

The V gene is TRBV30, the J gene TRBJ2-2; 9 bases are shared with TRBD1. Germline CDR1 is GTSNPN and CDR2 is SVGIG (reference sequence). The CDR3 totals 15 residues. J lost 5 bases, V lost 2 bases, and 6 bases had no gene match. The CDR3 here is CAWSPGQGSTGELFF. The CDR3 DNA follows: TGTGCCTGGAGTCCTGGACAGGGGTCTACCGGGGAGCTGTTTTTT.